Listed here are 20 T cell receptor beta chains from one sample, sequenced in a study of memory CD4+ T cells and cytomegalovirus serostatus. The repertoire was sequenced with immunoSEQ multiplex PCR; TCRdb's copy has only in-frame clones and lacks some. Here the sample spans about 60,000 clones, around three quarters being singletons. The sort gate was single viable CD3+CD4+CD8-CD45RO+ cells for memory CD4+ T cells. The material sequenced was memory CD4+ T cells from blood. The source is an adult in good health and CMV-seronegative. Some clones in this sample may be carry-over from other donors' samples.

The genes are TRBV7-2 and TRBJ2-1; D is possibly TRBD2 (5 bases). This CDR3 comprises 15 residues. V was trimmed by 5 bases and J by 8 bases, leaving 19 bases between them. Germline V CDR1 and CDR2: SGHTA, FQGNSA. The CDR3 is CASSQERRGKYEQFF. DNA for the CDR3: TGTGCCAGCAGCCAAGAGCGGAGAGGAAAATATGAGCAGTTCTTC.

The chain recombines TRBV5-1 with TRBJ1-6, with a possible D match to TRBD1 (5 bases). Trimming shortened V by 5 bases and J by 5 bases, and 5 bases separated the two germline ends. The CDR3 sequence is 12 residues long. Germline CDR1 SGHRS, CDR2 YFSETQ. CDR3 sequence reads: CASRTDNSPLHF. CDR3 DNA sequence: TGCGCCAGCAGGACAGATAATTCACCCCTCCACTTT.

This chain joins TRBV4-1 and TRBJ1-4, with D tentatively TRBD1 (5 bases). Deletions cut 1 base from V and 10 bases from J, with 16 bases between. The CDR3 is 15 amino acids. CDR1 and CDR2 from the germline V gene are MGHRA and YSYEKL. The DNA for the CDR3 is TGCGCCAGCAGCCAAGGATCCGGGGCGGTGGGAAAACTGTTTTTT. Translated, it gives CASSQGSGAVGKLFF.

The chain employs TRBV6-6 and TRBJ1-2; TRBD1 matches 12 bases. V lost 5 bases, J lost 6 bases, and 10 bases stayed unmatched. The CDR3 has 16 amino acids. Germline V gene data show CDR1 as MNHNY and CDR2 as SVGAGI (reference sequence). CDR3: CASSPEGTGGFHGYTF. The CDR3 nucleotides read TGTGCCAGCAGTCCAGAAGGGACAGGGGGCTTTCATGGCTACACCTTC.

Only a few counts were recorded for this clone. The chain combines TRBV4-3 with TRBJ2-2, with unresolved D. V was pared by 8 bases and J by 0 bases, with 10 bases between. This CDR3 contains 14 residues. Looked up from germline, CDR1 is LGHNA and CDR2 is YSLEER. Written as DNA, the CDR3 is TGCGCCAGCCAAAGGCAGTCGAACACCGGGGAGCTGTTTTTT. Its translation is CASQRQSNTGELFF.

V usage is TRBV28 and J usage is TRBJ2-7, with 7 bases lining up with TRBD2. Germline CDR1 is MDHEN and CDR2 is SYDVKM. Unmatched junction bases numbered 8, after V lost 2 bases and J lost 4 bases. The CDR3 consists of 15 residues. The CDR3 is CASSLPAGSWYEQYF. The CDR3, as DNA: TGTGCCAGCAGTTTACCAGCGGGATCGTGGTACGAGCAGTACTTC.

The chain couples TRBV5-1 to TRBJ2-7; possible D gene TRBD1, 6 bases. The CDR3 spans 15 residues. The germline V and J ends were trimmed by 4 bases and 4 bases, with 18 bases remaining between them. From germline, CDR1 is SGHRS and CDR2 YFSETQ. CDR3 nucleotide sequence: TGCGCCAGCAGCCTACGTGGGGTGGGGGCGTACGAGCAGTACTTC. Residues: CASSLRGVGAYEQYF.

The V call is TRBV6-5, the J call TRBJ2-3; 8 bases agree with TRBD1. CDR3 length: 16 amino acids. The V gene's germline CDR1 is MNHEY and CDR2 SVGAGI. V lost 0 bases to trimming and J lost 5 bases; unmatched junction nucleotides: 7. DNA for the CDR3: TGTGCCAGCAGTTACTCGAATACCAGGGGGCAAGATACGCAGTATTTT. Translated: CASSYSNTRGQDTQYF.

Here the CDR3 reads CASSQEVGQGARDEQFF. The CDR3 nucleotides read TGTGCCAGCAGCCAAGAAGTAGGACAGGGGGCGCGGGATGAGCAGTTCTTC. The chain has TRBV4-2 and TRBJ2-1; 11 bases fit TRBD1. Germline CDR1 reads LGHNA; CDR2 reads YNFKEQ. V lost 0 bases and J lost 8; bases outside the gene matches: 9. The CDR3 has 17 residues.

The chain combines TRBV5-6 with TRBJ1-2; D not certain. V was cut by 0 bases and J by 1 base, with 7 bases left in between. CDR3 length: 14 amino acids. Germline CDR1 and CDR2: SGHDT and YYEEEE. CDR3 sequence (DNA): TGTGCCAGCAGCTTGGAAAGGGTTAACTATGGCTACACCTTC. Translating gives CASSLERVNYGYTF.

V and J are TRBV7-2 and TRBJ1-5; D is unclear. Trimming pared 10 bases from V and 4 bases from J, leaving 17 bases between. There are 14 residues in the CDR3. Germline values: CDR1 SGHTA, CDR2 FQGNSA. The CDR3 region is CATSDGFGNQPQHF. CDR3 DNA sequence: TGTGCCACTTCGGACGGATTCGGAAATCAGCCCCAGCATTTT.

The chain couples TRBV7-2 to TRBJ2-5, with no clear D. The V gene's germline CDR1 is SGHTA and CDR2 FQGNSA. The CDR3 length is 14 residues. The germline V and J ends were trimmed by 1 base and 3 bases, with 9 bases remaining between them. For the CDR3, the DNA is TGTGCCAGCAGCTTAGTCTGGCAGGAAGAGACCCAGTACTTC. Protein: CASSLVWQEETQYF.

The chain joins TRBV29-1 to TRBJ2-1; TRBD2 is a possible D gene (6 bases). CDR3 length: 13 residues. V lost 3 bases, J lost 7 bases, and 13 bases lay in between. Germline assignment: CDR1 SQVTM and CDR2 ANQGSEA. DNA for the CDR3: TGCAGCGTTGAGGAGGGTCGCGAGAATGAGCAGTTCTTC. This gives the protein CSVEEGRENEQFF.

CDR3 nucleotides: TGCGCCAGCAGCTTGGGGGCGGGAGGGCCGATAAAAGAGACCCAGTACTTC. Translating gives CASSLGAGGPIKETQYF. The chain recombines TRBV5-1 with TRBJ2-5; 9 bases are shared with TRBD2. J was trimmed by 3 bases and V by 0 bases; bases with no gene match: 9. CDR3 size: 17 residues. Germline loops: CDR1 SGHRS, CDR2 YFSETQ.

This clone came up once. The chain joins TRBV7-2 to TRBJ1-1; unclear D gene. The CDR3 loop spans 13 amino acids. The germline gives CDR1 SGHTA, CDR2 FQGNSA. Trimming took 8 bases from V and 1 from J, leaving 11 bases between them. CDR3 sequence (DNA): TGTGCCAGCCGCACTCAAGAGAACACTGAAGCTTTCTTT. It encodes CASRTQENTEAFF.

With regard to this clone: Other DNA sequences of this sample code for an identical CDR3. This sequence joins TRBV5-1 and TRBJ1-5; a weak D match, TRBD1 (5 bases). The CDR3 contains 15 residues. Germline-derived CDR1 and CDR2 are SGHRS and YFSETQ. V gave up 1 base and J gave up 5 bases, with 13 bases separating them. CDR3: CASSLSGYGDQPQHF. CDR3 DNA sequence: TGCGCCAGCAGCTTGTCAGGGTACGGAGATCAGCCCCAGCATTTT.

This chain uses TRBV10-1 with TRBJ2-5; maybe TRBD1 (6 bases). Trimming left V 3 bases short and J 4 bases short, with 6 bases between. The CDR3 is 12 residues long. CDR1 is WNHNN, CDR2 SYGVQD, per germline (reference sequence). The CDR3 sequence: CASSDRGETQYF. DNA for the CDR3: TGCGCCAGCAGTGACAGGGGAGAGACCCAGTACTTC.

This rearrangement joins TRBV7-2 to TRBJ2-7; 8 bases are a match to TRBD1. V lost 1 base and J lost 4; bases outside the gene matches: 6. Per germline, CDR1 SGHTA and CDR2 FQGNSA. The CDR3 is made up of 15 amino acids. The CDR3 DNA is TGTGCCAGCAGCTTAGGACAGGGGAACATTTACGAGCAGTACTTC. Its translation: CASSLGQGNIYEQYF.

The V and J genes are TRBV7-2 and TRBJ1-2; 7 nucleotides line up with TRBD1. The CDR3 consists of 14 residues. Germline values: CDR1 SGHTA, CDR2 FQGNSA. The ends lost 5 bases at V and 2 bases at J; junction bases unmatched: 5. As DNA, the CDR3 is TGTGCCAGCAGCGTACCGGGACAGAACTATGGCTACACCTTC. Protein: CASSVPGQNYGYTF. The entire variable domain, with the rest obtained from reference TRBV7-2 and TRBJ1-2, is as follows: GAGVSQSPSNKVTEKGKDVELRCDPISGHTALYWYRQSLGQGLEFLIYFQGNSAPDKSGLPSDRFSAERTGGSVSTLTIQRTQQEDSAVYLCASSVPGQNYGYTFGSGTRLTVV.

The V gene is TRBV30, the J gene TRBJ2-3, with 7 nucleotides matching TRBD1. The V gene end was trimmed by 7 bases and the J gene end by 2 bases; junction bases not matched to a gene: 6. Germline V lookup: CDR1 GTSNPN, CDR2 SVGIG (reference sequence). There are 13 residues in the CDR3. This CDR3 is CALTGWDTDTQYF. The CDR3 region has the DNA TGTGCCTTGACAGGGTGGGACACAGATACGCAGTATTTT.